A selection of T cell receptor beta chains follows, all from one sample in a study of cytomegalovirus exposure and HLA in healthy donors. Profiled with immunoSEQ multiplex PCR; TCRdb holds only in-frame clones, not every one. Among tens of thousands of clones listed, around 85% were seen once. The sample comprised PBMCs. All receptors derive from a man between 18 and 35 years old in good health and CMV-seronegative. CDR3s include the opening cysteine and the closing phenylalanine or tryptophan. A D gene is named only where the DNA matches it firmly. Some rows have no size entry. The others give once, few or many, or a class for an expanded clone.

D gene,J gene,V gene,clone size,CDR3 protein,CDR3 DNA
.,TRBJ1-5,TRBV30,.,CAWSVGANSNQPQHF,TGTGCCTGGAGTGTAGGGGCCAATAGCAATCAGCCCCAGCATTTT
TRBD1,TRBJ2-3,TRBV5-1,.,CASSSDRGRPDTQYF,TGCGCCAGCAGCTCGGACAGGGGGCGTCCAGATACGCAGTATTTT
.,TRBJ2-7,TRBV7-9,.,CASSLSSSGEQYF,TGTGCCAGCAGCTTAAGCTCTTCCGGGGAGCAGTACTTC
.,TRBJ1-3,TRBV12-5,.,CASGGGEIYPGNTIYF,TGTGCTAGTGGGGGAGGGGAGATCTATCCTGGAAACACCATATATTTT
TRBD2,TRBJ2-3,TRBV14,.,CASSRTSGADTQYF,TGTGCCAGCAGCCGGACTAGCGGGGCAGATACGCAGTATTTT
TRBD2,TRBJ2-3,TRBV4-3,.,CASSWETSGSTDTQYF,TGCGCCAGCAGCTGGGAGACTAGCGGAAGCACAGATACGCAGTATTTT
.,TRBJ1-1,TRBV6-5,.,CASSYSGGQVTEAFF,TGTGCCAGCAGTTACTCGGGTGGGCAGGTCACTGAAGCTTTCTTT
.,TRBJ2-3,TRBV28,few,CASSFPAGVSSTDTQYF,TGTGCCAGCAGTTTTCCAGCAGGGGTCTCCTCCACAGATACGCAGTATTTT
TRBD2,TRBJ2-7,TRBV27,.,CASTRGGGRAYEQYF,TGTGCCAGCACCCGCGGGGGCGGGAGGGCCTACGAGCAGTACTTC
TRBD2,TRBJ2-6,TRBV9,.,CASSVELAGSGANVLTF,TGTGCCAGCAGCGTAGAACTAGCGGGCTCTGGGGCCAACGTCCTGACTTTC
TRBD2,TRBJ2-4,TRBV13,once,CASSLNLAGSKNIQYF,TGTGCCAGCAGCTTAAACCTAGCGGGCTCCAAAAACATTCAGTACTTC